This TCR beta chain was recorded in a study of CXCR3-negative and CXCR3-positive naive CD8 T cells. In preparing the TRB cDNA libraries, 5' RACE with UMI labels was used. TCRdb reprocessed the 5' RACE reads, with one entry per CDR3 protein and no DNA. In all, the sample yields 75,000 to 90,000 distinct CDR3 sequences. Germline V lookup: CDR1 SGHDN, CDR2 FVKESK. The CDR3 is 14 residues long. A CD45RO-CCR7+CD27+CD95- profile was what naive CD8+ T cells displayed. Worth noting for this clonotype: Its antigen remains unidentified.

Whole-study findings and limits: Memory cells differed in TRBV-TRBJ usage, but naive CXCR3-negative and CXCR3-positive cells had similar usage. Against CXCR3-negative naive cells, CXCR3-positive naive cells showed more hydrophobic TRB CDR3s. Memory CD8+ cells showed much lower diversity, while both naive subsets were comparably high.

What was sequenced was naive CXCR3+ CD8+ T cells from blood. Regarding subset: CD45RO-CCR7+CD27+CD95- naive CD8+ T cells expressing CXCR3 (TNR3+). The source of this sequence is a human donor in good health. Some clones in this sample may be carry-over from other donors' samples. The V gene is TRBV14, the J gene TRBJ2-7; TCRdb's assignment of TRBD2 cannot be checked, as there is no DNA. CDR3 region: CASSSGTITYEQYF.